A selection of T cell receptor beta chains follows, all from one sample in a study of radiotherapy plus CTLA-4 blockade in lung cancer. Produced via immunoSEQ multiplex PCR; TCRdb's table is partial and in-frame only. The sample consists of about 97,000 clones, about 70% of them appearing once. Sample: peripheral blood, taken from a patient treated with radiotherapy plus ipilimumab. The source of these receptors is a human donor with non-small cell lung cancer who had a partial response to radiotherapy plus ipilimumab. Some clones in this sample may be carry-over from other donors' samples. CDR3s include the opening cysteine and the closing phenylalanine or tryptophan. The order of the fields is clone size, V gene, J gene, D gene, CDR3 DNA, CDR3 protein. A D gene is named only where the DNA matches it firmly. Not every row has a clone size; where given, it reads once, few, many or a size class.

-	TRBV6-4	TRBJ2-3	-	TGTGCCAGCAGTGTTGGCGGGACCACAGATACGCAGTATTTT	CASSVGGTTDTQYF
-	TRBV28	TRBJ2-2	TRBD2	TGTGCCAGCAGTTCCCGTCCTAGCGGGCGGACCGGGGAGCTGTTTTTT	CASSSRPSGRTGELFF
-	TRBV5-1	TRBJ2-7	TRBD2	TGCGCCAGCACCGAAGGCAGCGGGGCAGAATTGAAGCAGTACTTC	CASTEGSGAELKQYF
-	TRBV12-5	TRBJ2-1	TRBD1	TGTGCTAGTGGTTTAGTGCAGGGGGCTAATGAGCAGTTCTTC	CASGLVQGANEQFF
once	TRBV5-4	TRBJ2-7	TRBD1	TGTGCCAGCAGCCTACGACCAGGGGGAGACTACGAGCAGTACTTC	CASSLRPGGDYEQYF
-	TRBV7-9	TRBJ1-4	TRBD1	TGTGCCAGCAGCTTAGGCCAACCGGGACAGCGTAATGAAAAACTGTTTTTT	CASSLGQPGQRNEKLFF
-	TRBV5-8	TRBJ2-1	-	TGTGCCAGCAGGGGCAGGGGACACAATGAGCAGTTCTTC	CASRGRGHNEQFF
-	TRBV18	TRBJ2-3	TRBD2	TGTGCCGGGGCTAGCGGGAGTTCGCCGGACGCAGATACGCAGTATTTT	CAGASGSSPDADTQYF
-	TRBV6-5	TRBJ1-2	-	TGTGCCAGCAGTGAAGGGAGGCATCTCTACGGCTACACCTTC	CASSEGRHLYGYTF
-	TRBV7-6	TRBJ2-3	-	TGTGCCAGCAGCCCAAACGGGGGAGGAGATACGCAGTATTTT	CASSPNGGGDTQYF
-	TRBV11-1	TRBJ2-7	TRBD1	TGTGCCAGCAGCAAAACACCCGACAGGGTTCCCGAGCAGTACTTC	CASSKTPDRVPEQYF
once	TRBV6-5	TRBJ2-7	TRBD1	TGTGCCAGCAGACGTACAGGGGGCAACGGATACGAGCAGTACTTC	CASRRTGGNGYEQYF
-	TRBV27	TRBJ2-1	TRBD2	TGTGCCAAATTCTCTGGGGGGGACTACAATGAGCAGTTCTTC	CAKFSGGDYNEQFF
-	TRBV7-9	TRBJ1-6	-	TGTGCCAGCAGCTTACGGGGGGCCAGCTCCTATAATTCACCCCTCCACTTT	CASSLRGASSYNSPLHF
few	TRBV9	TRBJ1-1	-	TGTGCCAGCAGCGTAGCGTCACAGGGCCGGGGGGAAACTGAAGCTTTCTTT	CASSVASQGRGETEAFF
-	TRBV5-1	TRBJ2-1	-	TGCGCCAGCAGCTTTGGGGGGTCCTACAATGAGCAGTTCTTC	CASSFGGSYNEQFF
-	TRBV9	TRBJ1-1	TRBD1	TGTGCCAGCAGCGCAGGGGGGCCCACGACTGAAGCTTTCTTT	CASSAGGPTTEAFF
-	TRBV7-9	TRBJ2-7	-	TGTGCCACTATACCGTCCGAGCAGTACTTC	CATIPSEQYF
-	TRBV27	TRBJ1-2	TRBD1	TGTGCCAGCAGTTGGGGACAGAAGCATGGCTACACCTTC	CASSWGQKHGYTF
-	TRBV28	TRBJ2-7	-	TGTGCCAGCAGTCGGGTCCGGGAAACCTACGAGCAGTACTTC	CASSRVRETYEQYF
-	TRBV6-6	TRBJ2-5	-	TGTGCCAGTGGGAGAGAGACCCAGTACTTC	CASGRETQYF
-	TRBV7-8	TRBJ1-3	-	TGTGCCAGCAGCTGGCCAGGAAACACCATATATTTT	CASSWPGNTIYF
-	TRBV7-2	TRBJ2-5	TRBD1	TGTGCCAGCAGCTTAGGTGGACAGGGGCGGACCCAGTACTTC	CASSLGGQGRTQYF
once	TRBV6-1	TRBJ1-5	TRBD1	TGTGCCAGCAGTGAAATCCCGACAGGGAATAGCAATCAGCCCCAGCATTTT	CASSEIPTGNSNQPQHF
-	TRBV4-1	TRBJ1-2	-	TGCGCCAGCAGCCAAGATTTGGGCCCCGAGAACTATGGCTACACCTTC	CASSQDLGPENYGYTF
-	TRBV6-1	TRBJ2-7	TRBD1	TGTGCCAGCACCCCGGGACAGGGGATTTACTACGAGCAGTACTTC	CASTPGQGIYYEQYF
-	TRBV27	TRBJ2-7	TRBD2	TGTGCCAGCAGTTTTCGTATGGGGGGGAGGGGAAGCTCCTACGAGCAGTACTTC	CASSFRMGGRGSSYEQYF
once	TRBV4-1	TRBJ2-7	TRBD1	TGCGCCAGCAGCCGAACAGGGGGCTCCTCCTACGAGCAGTACTTC	CASSRTGGSSYEQYF
-	TRBV5-6	TRBJ2-1	TRBD2	TGTGCCAGCAGCTTGTTCTCCGGACTAGCAGGCAATGAGCAGTTCTTC	CASSLFSGLAGNEQFF
-	TRBV28	TRBJ2-1	-	TGTGCCAGCAGTACCGGACTATCCGAGTTCTTC	CASSTGLSEFF
-	TRBV27	TRBJ2-1	TRBD2	TGTGCCAGCCGCTATTTGACTAGCGTCTACAATGAGCAGTTCTTC	CASRYLTSVYNEQFF
-	TRBV6-1	TRBJ2-3	TRBD1	TGTGCCAGCAGTCCCCGGGACAGGGAAACGCAGTATTTT	CASSPRDRETQYF
-	TRBV7-8	TRBJ1-5	-	TGTGCCAGCAGCTTAGCGATGGGGGCTGGCAGCAATCAGCCCCAGCATTTT	CASSLAMGAGSNQPQHF
-	TRBV28	TRBJ1-5	TRBD1	TGTGCCAGCAGTGATACCGGGACAGGGGGTCGGGGGAGCAATCAGCCCCAGCATTTT	CASSDTGTGGRGSNQPQHF
many	TRBV2	TRBJ1-2	-	TGTGCCAGCAGTGAAGGGGCTCATAACTATGGCTACACCTTC	CASSEGAHNYGYTF
-	TRBV2	TRBJ1-5	TRBD1	TGTGCCAGCCAGCGACAGGGGCTGAGCAATCAGCCCCAGCATTTT	CASQRQGLSNQPQHF
-	TRBV9	TRBJ2-3	-	TGTGCCAGCAGCGTCCACGGGAGTAGCACAGATACGCAGTATTTT	CASSVHGSSTDTQYF
-	TRBV7-2	TRBJ1-5	-	TGTGCCAGCAGCTTTACAGGGCTCAATCAGCCCCAGCATTTT	CASSFTGLNQPQHF
-	TRBV21-1	TRBJ1-3	-	TGTGCCAGCAGCGAGCCCCATGGGAGCCCTGGAAACACCATATATTTT	CASSEPHGSPGNTIYF
few	TRBV6-1	TRBJ1-1	TRBD1	TGTGCCATAACGGGAGGGGGCTTTACAAGAACTGAAGCTTTCTTT	CAITGGGFTRTEAFF
-	TRBV5-1	TRBJ2-7	-	TGCGCCAGCAGCTTGCTTCAGGGACTTAACGAGCAGTACTTC	CASSLLQGLNEQYF
-	TRBV19	TRBJ1-5	-	TGTGCCAGTGAGGTTTGGGGGGGGCAGCGCAATCAGCCCCAGCATTTT	CASEVWGGQRNQPQHF
-	TRBV5-4	TRBJ1-1	-	TGTGCCAGCAGCTTCGGGGGAGACACTGAAGCTTTCTTT	CASSFGGDTEAFF
-	TRBV7-2	TRBJ1-1	TRBD1	TGTGCCAGCAGCCCACAGGGGGTTCGGATCGGGGATGAAGCTTTCTTT	CASSPQGVRIGDEAFF
few	TRBV10-1	TRBJ2-7	-	TGCGCCAGCAGTAGGTCGGGAGAGGGCGAGCAGTACTTC	CASSRSGEGEQYF
-	TRBV5-4	TRBJ2-3	TRBD1	TGTGCCAGCAACAGACAGGGGCACCTTAGCACAGATACGCAGTATTTT	CASNRQGHLSTDTQYF
-	TRBV7-8	TRBJ1-5	-	TGTGCCAGCAGCTGGGGGCGGGGGGCTGGCAATCAGCCCCAGCATTTT	CASSWGRGAGNQPQHF
few	TRBV18	TRBJ2-2	TRBD1	TGTGCCACCGGTGGACAGGGCAACACCGGGGAGCTGTTTTTT	CATGGQGNTGELFF
-	TRBV7-3	TRBJ1-1	TRBD1	TGTGCCAGCAGCTTAATGGGGACAGCGGGCACTGAAGCTTTCTTT	CASSLMGTAGTEAFF
-	TRBV7-9	TRBJ1-2	-	TGTGCCAGCAGCCTTAATTATGGCTACACCTTC	CASSLNYGYTF
once	TRBV11-2	TRBJ2-5	-	TGTGCCAGCAGCTCCCGGGGTAGAATAGAGACCCAGTACTTC	CASSSRGRIETQYF
-	TRBV6-6	TRBJ2-1	TRBD2	TGTGCCAGCAGATGGACTAGCGTATCCTACAATGAGCAGTTCTTC	CASRWTSVSYNEQFF
-	TRBV7-5	TRBJ2-7	-	TGTGTCAGAAGCTTAATGGTGGTGGTCAGTTTCTCCTACGAGCAGTACTTC	CVRSLMVVVSFSYEQYF
-	TRBV4-2	TRBJ2-7	TRBD1	TGTGCCAGCAGCCAGGGGACAGGGGTGGGGTACGAGCAGTACTTC	CASSQGTGVGYEQYF